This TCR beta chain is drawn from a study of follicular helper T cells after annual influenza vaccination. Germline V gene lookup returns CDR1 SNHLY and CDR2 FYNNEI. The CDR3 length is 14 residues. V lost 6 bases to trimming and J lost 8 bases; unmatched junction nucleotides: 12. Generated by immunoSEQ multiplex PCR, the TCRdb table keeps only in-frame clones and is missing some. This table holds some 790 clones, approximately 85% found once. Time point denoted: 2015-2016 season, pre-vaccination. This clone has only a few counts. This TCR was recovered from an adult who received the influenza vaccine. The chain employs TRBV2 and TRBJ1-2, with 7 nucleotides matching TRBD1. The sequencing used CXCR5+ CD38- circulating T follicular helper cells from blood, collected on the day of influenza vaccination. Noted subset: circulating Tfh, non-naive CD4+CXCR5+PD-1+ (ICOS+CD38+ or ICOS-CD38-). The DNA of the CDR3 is TGTGCCAGCAGAGACGAGGCGACAGGGTCGGGCTACACCTTC. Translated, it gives CASRDEATGSGYTF.